A single sample is the source of the 6 T cell receptor beta chains below, sequenced in a study of blood T cell repertoires in COVID-19. Measured with immunoSEQ multiplex PCR; TCRdb has only the in-frame clones, and not every one. The sample shows hundreds of thousands of clones, 81% of them seen only once. The source material was peripheral blood. The origin of the receptors is a woman of 80 years or more with COVID-19, enrolled during active disease.

The V and J genes are TRBV7-8 and TRBJ2-1; TRBD2 might be the D (5 bases). V lost 3 bases, J lost 0 bases, and 15 bases lay in between. The CDR3 has 17 residues. Germline lookup yields CDR1 SGHVS and CDR2 FQNEAQ. CDR3 nucleotides: TGTGCCAGCAGCTTCCATGGAGGCTCGAGCTCCTACAATGAGCAGTTCTTC. It yields the protein CASSFHGGSSSYNEQFF.

The V gene is TRBV27, the J gene TRBJ1-2; 7 bases agree with TRBD1. This CDR3 has 13 amino acids. Trimming removed 5 bases from V and 3 bases from J; junction bases left unmatched: 3. CDR1 MNHEY and CDR2 SMNVEV come from the germline V gene (reference sequence). In DNA form, the CDR3 reads TGTGCCAGCAGTGGACAGGCCTACTATGGCTACACCTTC. Amino acid sequence: CASSGQAYYGYTF.

This chain uses TRBV19 with TRBJ2-3, with 9 bases matching TRBD2. The CDR3 sequence is 13 residues long. The germline V gene encodes CDR1 LNHDA and CDR2 SQIVND (reference sequence). J lost 6 bases, V lost 4 bases, and 2 bases had no gene match. The CDR3 sequence: CASSTTSGDTQYF. CDR3 in DNA: TGTGCCAGTAGTACAACTAGCGGGGATACGCAGTATTTT.

This clone was observed once. The chain's CDR3 is CASSSTGGIYGYTF. The CDR3 coding sequence is TGTGCCAGTAGTTCCACAGGGGGGATCTATGGCTACACCTTC. The chain has TRBV19 and TRBJ1-2, with 8 bases fitting TRBD1. CDR1 LNHDA and CDR2 SQIVND come from the germline V gene (reference sequence). V dropped 5 bases and J dropped 4; count of bases not matched to a gene: 6. The CDR3 consists of 14 residues.

The sample holds a few counts of this clone. The genes are TRBV19 and TRBJ2-1; perhaps TRBD1 as D (6 bases). Trimming removed 5 bases from V and 2 bases from J, with 13 bases in between. There are 15 residues in the CDR3. The germline CDR1 and CDR2 sequences are LNHDA and SQIVND (reference sequence). CDR3 DNA: TGTGCCAGTAGTCGACAGGTGAACCCCTACAATGAGCAGTTCTTC. Its protein product is CASSRQVNPYNEQFF.

The table lists this clone with a count of one. The chain is built from TRBV6-5 and TRBJ2-2; the D gene is possibly TRBD1 (5 bases). Germline CDR1 reads MNHEY; CDR2 reads SVGAGI. V was shortened by 6 bases and J by 1 base, with 9 bases between the two germline ends. This CDR3 is built from 14 residues. CDR3 loop: CASRQGVNTGELFF. DNA for the CDR3: TGTGCCAGCAGGCAAGGGGTGAACACCGGGGAGCTGTTTTTT.